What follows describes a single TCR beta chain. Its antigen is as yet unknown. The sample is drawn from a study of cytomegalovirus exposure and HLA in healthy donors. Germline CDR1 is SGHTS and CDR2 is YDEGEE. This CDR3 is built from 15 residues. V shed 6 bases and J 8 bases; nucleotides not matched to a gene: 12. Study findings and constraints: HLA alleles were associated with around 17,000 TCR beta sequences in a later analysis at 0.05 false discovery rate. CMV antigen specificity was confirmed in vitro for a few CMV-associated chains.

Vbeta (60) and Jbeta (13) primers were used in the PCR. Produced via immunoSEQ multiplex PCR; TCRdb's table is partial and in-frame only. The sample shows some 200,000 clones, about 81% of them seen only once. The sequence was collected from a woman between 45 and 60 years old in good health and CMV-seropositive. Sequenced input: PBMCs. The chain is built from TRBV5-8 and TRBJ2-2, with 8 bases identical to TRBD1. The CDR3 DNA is TGTGCCAGCACCTGGACAGGGTTGGGACGAGGGGAGCTGTTTTTT. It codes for CASTWTGLGRGELFF.